The 21 T cell receptor beta chains reported below all come from one sample, sequenced in a study of cytomegalovirus exposure and HLA in healthy donors. In the PCR, 60 Vbeta and 13 Jbeta primers were used. Method: immunoSEQ multiplex PCR; TCRdb's copy keeps in-frame clones and lacks some. Counted here are about 110,000 clones, about 85% occurring once; the ten biggest clones make up approximately 0.22%. The source material was PBMCs. The receptors come from a man aged 50 to 60 in good health and CMV-seronegative.

V usage is TRBV9 and J usage is TRBJ2-3; D perhaps matches TRBD1 (6 bases). The CDR3 is 15 residues long. V lost 4 bases, J lost 3 bases, and 15 bases lay in between. Germline V gives CDR1 SGDLS, CDR2 YYNGEE. Here the CDR3 DNA reads TGTGCCAGCAGCAGTCGACAGGCCTCTACAGATACGCAGTATTTT. Encoded protein: CASSSRQASTDTQYF.

The chain carries TRBV9 and TRBJ1-4; TRBD1 aligns across 8 bases. The V and J ends lost 0 bases and 5 bases, in that order; junction bases with no gene match: 6. In germline, CDR1 is SGDLS, CDR2 YYNGEE. CDR3 length: 16 residues. The CDR3 is CASSVDDRGANEKLFF. The CDR3 DNA sequence: TGTGCCAGCAGCGTAGACGACAGGGGCGCCAATGAAAAACTGTTTTTT.

The rearrangement links TRBV28 to TRBJ1-5; no reliable D call. V was pared by 4 bases and J by 1 base, with 11 bases between. The germline V gene encodes CDR1 MDHEN and CDR2 SYDVKM. CDR3 size: 15 residues. CDR3 nucleotide sequence: TGTGCCAGCAGTTGGTCGGGTGGGAGCAATCAGCCCCAGCATTTT. Protein: CASSWSGGSNQPQHF.

This clone was seen a handful of times. The chain uses TRBV6-5 and TRBJ1-1, with TRBD1 as a possible D gene (5 bases). This CDR3 is built from 14 residues. CDR1 is MNHEY, CDR2 SVGAGI, per germline. Trimming pared 2 bases from V and 5 bases from J, leaving 12 bases between. The CDR3 here is CASSYRGTGTEAFF. In DNA, the CDR3 is TGTGCCAGCAGTTACCGCGGGACGGGGACTGAAGCTTTCTTT.

The chain recombines TRBV19 with TRBJ1-1; TRBD1 agrees at 8 bases. CDR1 and CDR2 from the germline V gene are LNHDA and SQIVND (reference sequence). The trim removed 3 bases at V and 0 bases at J, leaving 9 bases unmatched. CDR3 length: 17 amino acids. The CDR3 DNA sequence: TGTGCCAGTAGTATGGGAAGGACAGGGAGTATGAACACTGAAGCTTTCTTT. Its protein is CASSMGRTGSMNTEAFF.

The CDR3 nucleotides read TGTGCCAGCAGCTTGGGGAGGCCCCAGCATTTT. Translated, it gives CASSLGRPQHF. The chain joins TRBV6-1 to TRBJ1-5; D ambiguous. The V end lost 6 bases, the J end lost 9 bases, and 9 bases lay between the germline ends. This CDR3 contains 11 residues. From germline, CDR1 is MNHNS and CDR2 SASEGT.

The chain recombines TRBV14 with TRBJ2-4, with D maybe TRBD1 (5 bases). The CDR3 covers 15 residues. V gave up 4 bases and J gave up 2 bases, with 12 bases separating them. Germline assignment: CDR1 SGHDN and CDR2 FVKESK. The CDR3 coding sequence is TGTGCCAGCAGCCCAAGGACAAGGACCAAAAACATTCAGTACTTC. Amino acid sequence: CASSPRTRTKNIQYF.

The chain employs TRBV19 and TRBJ2-1, with TRBD1 matching 7 bases. The CDR3 consists of 15 residues. Germline CDR1 reads LNHDA; CDR2 reads SQIVND (reference sequence). J lost 6 bases, V lost 3 bases, and 8 bases had no gene match. The CDR3 DNA sequence: TGTGCCAGTAGTATCCGGGATCAGGGGGTCAATGAGCAGTTCTTC. This gives the protein CASSIRDQGVNEQFF.

This sequence joins TRBV6-5 and TRBJ2-1; 10 nucleotides agree with TRBD2. Trimming took 7 bases from V and 9 from J; bases not matched to a gene: 6. This CDR3 has 13 amino acids. CDR1 and CDR2 (germline): MNHEY, SVGAGI. The CDR3 protein is CASMIAGGFEQFF. CDR3 DNA sequence: TGTGCCAGCATGATAGCGGGAGGTTTTGAGCAGTTCTTC.

The CDR3 region has the DNA TGTGCCAGCAGTTCGGGACAGGGGTCTGGAAACACCATATATTTT. This translates into CASSSGQGSGNTIYF. The chain has TRBV4-2 and TRBJ1-3, with TRBD1 matching over 10 bases. This CDR3 region has 15 residues. Germline V CDR1 and CDR2: LGHNA, YNFKEQ. The V gene end was trimmed by 6 bases and the J gene end by 1 base; junction bases not matched to a gene: 3.

The chain recombines TRBV28 with TRBJ2-7, with D maybe TRBD1 (6 bases). The CDR3 length is 15 residues. Trimming shortened V by 2 bases and J by 2 bases, and 13 bases separated the two germline ends. Germline CDR1 MDHEN, CDR2 SYDVKM. The CDR3 protein is CASSLIGTRPYEQYF. CDR3 sequence (DNA): TGTGCCAGCAGTTTAATCGGGACAAGGCCCTACGAGCAGTACTTC.

The DNA of the CDR3 is TGTGCCAGCAGCCCCTCTGCGGGACTGCAGTTCTTC. Translated: CASSPSAGLQFF. V gene TRBV11-2 combines with J gene TRBJ2-1, with D possibly matching TRBD2 (6 bases). The V gene's germline CDR1 is SGHAT and CDR2 FQNNGV. This CDR3 is 12 amino acids long. Deletions cut 5 bases from V and 12 bases from J, with 14 bases between.

This chain links TRBV4-3 with TRBJ2-7, with 10 nucleotides matching TRBD2. This CDR3 region has 16 residues. The germline V gene has CDR1 LGHNA and CDR2 YSLEER. V trimming: 0 bases; J trimming: 3 bases; junction bases outside the gene matches: 5. The CDR3: CASSQELQREGYEQYF. The CDR3 coding sequence is TGCGCCAGCAGCCAAGAGCTACAGCGGGAGGGCTACGAGCAGTACTTC.

The rearrangement uses TRBV29-1 and TRBJ2-3; the D gene is possibly TRBD2 (6 bases). This CDR3 has 12 residues. The V gene lost 4 bases and the J gene lost 3 bases, with 8 bases spanning the gap. Germline lookup yields CDR1 SQVTM and CDR2 ANQGSEA. CDR3 in amino acids: CSVVLATDTQYF. The CDR3 coding sequence is TGCAGCGTTGTACTAGCAACAGATACGCAGTATTTT.

The sample holds a few counts of this clone. The rearrangement uses TRBV28 and TRBJ2-3, with 10 positions matching TRBD1. CDR1 is MDHEN, CDR2 SYDVKM, per germline. This CDR3 region has 14 residues. Trimming removed 6 bases from V and 5 bases from J; junction bases left unmatched: 5. CDR3 amino acids: CASSSRDRGDTQYF. The CDR3 DNA is TGTGCCAGCAGCTCCCGGGACAGGGGAGATACGCAGTATTTT.

The chain has TRBV30 and TRBJ1-4; 7 bases are a match to TRBD1. CDR3 length: 13 residues. Unmatched junction bases numbered 6, after V lost 7 bases and J lost 4 bases. The V gene's germline CDR1 is GTSNPN and CDR2 SVGIG (reference sequence). The CDR3 loop is CASETGFNEKLFF. The CDR3 nucleotides are TGTGCCTCGGAGACAGGGTTTAATGAAAAACTGTTTTTT.

This clone turned up a few times. The chain links TRBV2 to TRBJ1-2, with unresolved D. Between the trimmed V and J ends, which lost 1 base and 8 bases, there was a span of 14 bases. The CDR3 sequence is 14 residues long. Germline CDR1 is SNHLY and CDR2 is FYNNEI. In nucleotides, the CDR3 is TGTGCCAGCAGTGAAGGTTTCTTGTACAGCGGCTACACCTTC. Its translation is CASSEGFLYSGYTF.

The chain has TRBV7-6 and TRBJ1-4, with D maybe TRBD1 (6 bases). There are 14 residues in the CDR3. Germline CDR1 is SGHVS and CDR2 is FNYEAQ. With 4 bases removed from V and 3 bases from J, the gap between germline ends came to 9 bases. CDR3 sequence: CASSSQGSNEKLFF. CDR3 sequence (DNA): TGTGCCAGCAGCTCGCAGGGGTCTAATGAAAAACTGTTTTTT.

This clone showed up just once. This rearrangement joins TRBV4-1 to TRBJ1-5, with 7 bases that match TRBD1. J was trimmed by 6 bases and V by 3 bases; bases with no gene match: 8. CDR1 MGHRA and CDR2 YSYEKL come from the germline V gene. The CDR3 is made up of 15 amino acids. In DNA form, the CDR3 reads TGCGCCAGCAGCCAGATCCAGACAGGGAGTCAGCCCCAGCATTTT. This encodes CASSQIQTGSQPQHF.

CDR3 bases: TGTGCTAGTGGTTTGGTAAGTGCTAGCGGGAGGTCGGAAGAGACCCAGTACTTC. It is translated as CASGLVSASGRSEETQYF. This chain joins TRBV12-5 and TRBJ2-5, with TRBD2 identical over 11 bases. V was clipped by 0 bases and J by 3 bases; unmatched bases: 9. The CDR3 spans 18 residues. From germline, CDR1 is LGHNT and CDR2 FRNRAP.

This rearrangement joins TRBV4-3 to TRBJ1-5; D perhaps matches TRBD1 (6 bases). CDR3 length: 18 amino acids. Germline lookup yields CDR1 LGHNA and CDR2 YSLEER. Trimming cost V 1 base and J 0 bases, with 16 bases left between them. CDR3 protein: CASSQGPAGASSNQPQHF. CDR3 DNA sequence: TGCGCCAGCAGCCAAGGGCCTGCAGGGGCGTCTAGCAATCAGCCCCAGCATTTT.